A selection of T cell receptor beta chains follows, all from one sample in a study of cytomegalovirus exposure and HLA in healthy donors. Repertoires were generated with immunoSEQ multiplex PCR, while TCRdb's copy carries only in-frame clones and drops some. The repertoire holds about 170,000 clones, with approximately 86% as singletons. Sequenced material: PBMCs. The receptors come from a male donor in good health and CMV-seronegative. The CDR3 runs from the conserved cysteine through the conserved F or W. Each record gives: V gene, D gene, J gene, clone size, CDR3 DNA, CDR3 protein. A D gene is named only where the DNA matches it firmly. Some rows have no size entry. The others give once, few or many, or a class for an expanded clone.

TRBV11-3,.,TRBJ2-7,once,TGTGCCAGCAGCTTACGTGGGGACATTTCCTACGAGCAGTACTTC,CASSLRGDISYEQYF
TRBV29-1,.,TRBJ2-7,.,TGCAGCGCTCAGGGACAAGGCCACGAGCAGTACTTC,CSAQGQGHEQYF
TRBV7-6,.,TRBJ1-2,.,TGTGCCAGCAGCTCCTCCGCGGGCTATGGCTACACCTTC,CASSSSAGYGYTF
TRBV29-1,TRBD2,TRBJ2-3,.,TGCAGCGTTCCCCCCGGGAGGGGGGGAGGCACAGATACGCAGTATTTT,CSVPPGRGGGTDTQYF
TRBV7-9,TRBD1,TRBJ1-5,.,TGTGCCAGCAGCCCACAGGGGGGCCCGGGTCAGCCCCAGCATTTT,CASSPQGGPGQPQHF
TRBV6-1,TRBD2,TRBJ2-3,.,TGTGCCACCCCGGGACTAGCATCGAGAACAGATACGCAGTATTTT,CATPGLASRTDTQYF
TRBV6-5,TRBD1,TRBJ1-6,.,TGTGCCAGCAGTTACGGCAAGACAGGGACTAATTCACCCCTCCACTTT,CASSYGKTGTNSPLHF
TRBV28,.,TRBJ1-3,.,TGTGCCAGCAGTACCAGAGGGCTGAGCTCTGGAAACACCATATATTTT,CASSTRGLSSGNTIYF
TRBV7-3,TRBD2,TRBJ2-3,.,TGTGCCAGCAGCTCCCGACTAGCGGGGCCGACAGATACGCAGTATTTT,CASSSRLAGPTDTQYF
TRBV29-1,.,TRBJ2-5,.,TGCAGCGTTGTCCCAGGACAGAGACAAGAGACCCAGTACTTC,CSVVPGQRQETQYF
TRBV28,.,TRBJ1-5,.,TGTGCCAGCAGTTCGACAGACCATAGCAATCAGCCCCAGCATTTT,CASSSTDHSNQPQHF
TRBV28,.,TRBJ1-1,.,TGTGCCAGCAGCCCCGGGGTGGAGACTGAAGCTTTCTTT,CASSPGVETEAFF
TRBV20-1,.,TRBJ2-7,.,TGCAGTGCTAGACAGGGTCACGAGCAGTACTTC,CSARQGHEQYF
TRBV7-9,.,TRBJ2-5,.,TGTGCCAGCAGCGAGGTAGAGACCCAGTACTTC,CASSEVETQYF
TRBV19,TRBD1,TRBJ1-2,.,TGTGCCAGTAGTGCCGGGACAGGTTATTATGGCTACACCTTC,CASSAGTGYYGYTF
TRBV28,TRBD1,TRBJ2-7,.,TGTGCCAGCAGTTTAAGGCATCGACAGGGGGACAGCTACGAGCAGTACTTC,CASSLRHRQGDSYEQYF
TRBV4-2,.,TRBJ1-2,.,TGTGCCAGCAGCCAAGAAAGGCTAAAAGGAGCTAACTATGGCTACACCTTC,CASSQERLKGANYGYTF
TRBV2,.,TRBJ1-1,.,TGTGCCAGCAGTCCCGAGGGGTCCGGGACTGAGGCTTTCTTT,CASSPEGSGTEAFF
TRBV9,.,TRBJ1-1,.,TGTGCCAGCAGCGTACAGGGTCAGGGTACTGAAGCTTTCTTT,CASSVQGQGTEAFF
TRBV9,TRBD1,TRBJ1-1,.,TGTGCCAGCAGCCCGGGACAGTCCACTGAAGCTTTCTTT,CASSPGQSTEAFF
TRBV27,.,TRBJ2-7,.,TGTGCCAGCAGTTTACGCGGTCGGGAGCAGTACTTC,CASSLRGREQYF
TRBV18,.,TRBJ1-1,.,TGTGCCAGCTCACCGGGGCCCGGAATGAACACTGAAGCTTTCTTT,CASSPGPGMNTEAFF
TRBV4-2,.,TRBJ1-1,.,TGTGCCAGCAGCCAAGATACGGACACTGAAGCTTTCTTT,CASSQDTDTEAFF
TRBV5-1,TRBD1,TRBJ1-1,.,TGCGCCAGCAGCCGAGACAGGGGGGGCACTGAAGCTTTCTTT,CASSRDRGGTEAFF
TRBV25-1,TRBD1,TRBJ2-4,.,TGTGCCAGCAGTGAGTCGACAGGGCTTATAGCCAAAAACATTCAGTACTTC,CASSESTGLIAKNIQYF
TRBV2,TRBD1,TRBJ2-6,.,TGTGCCAGCATTCCGGACAGGTCGGGTATGGCCAACGTCCTGACTTTC,CASIPDRSGMANVLTF
TRBV30,.,TRBJ1-4,.,TGTGCCTGGAGTGTACTGGTAGGCAGGTGGGAAAAACTGTTTTTT,CAWSVLVGRWEKLFF
TRBV5-4,TRBD2,TRBJ2-6,.,TGTGCCAGCAGCCCCGGGGGGATCTTTGGGGCCAACGTCCTGACTTTC,CASSPGGIFGANVLTF
TRBV25-1,.,TRBJ1-2,.,TGTGCCAGCAGAGGATTGAGAAAGGGGGATTCCTATGGCTACACCTTC,CASRGLRKGDSYGYTF
TRBV6-1,TRBD2,TRBJ2-3,.,TGTGCCAGCGGCACTAGCGGGGGTTGGGATACGCAGTATTTT,CASGTSGGWDTQYF
TRBV29-1,.,TRBJ2-5,.,TGCAGCGTTGAAGATCTTCGGACAACCTGGGAGACCCAGTACTTC,CSVEDLRTTWETQYF
TRBV5-1,TRBD1,TRBJ2-3,once,TGCGCCAGCAGGGCCGGGACAGGGGCGGATACGCAGTATTTT,CASRAGTGADTQYF
TRBV19,TRBD2,TRBJ2-3,.,TGTGCCAGTAGTATTTTTGCTAGCGGGAGCACAGATACGCAGTATTTT,CASSIFASGSTDTQYF
TRBV28,.,TRBJ1-1,.,TGTGCCAGCGGGAGCCACTCGAACACTGAAGCTTTCTTT,CASGSHSNTEAFF
TRBV7-2,TRBD1,TRBJ1-4,once,TGTGCCAGCAGCCACCGACAGGGAGGCGGTGAAAAACTGTTTTTT,CASSHRQGGGEKLFF
TRBV28,.,TRBJ2-1,few,TGTGCCAGCAGCTTAACCGGGAACCCCTACAATGAGCAGTTCTTC,CASSLTGNPYNEQFF
TRBV6-5,.,TRBJ2-7,.,TGTGCCAGCACCAACAGGGCCGTGAACGAGCAGTACTTC,CASTNRAVNEQYF
TRBV18,TRBD1,TRBJ2-7,.,TGTGCCAGCTCACCGAACGACAGGGCCTACGAGCAGTACTTC,CASSPNDRAYEQYF
TRBV5-1,.,TRBJ1-2,.,TGCGCCAGCAGCAAGGGAGCAGATGGCTACACCTTC,CASSKGADGYTF
TRBV6-5,.,TRBJ1-2,.,TGTGCCAGCAGTAAACGGGGAACGGGCGGCTACACCTTC,CASSKRGTGGYTF
TRBV19,TRBD1,TRBJ1-4,.,TGTGCCAGTAGTCGACAGGGCGGGGTAGAAAAACTGTTTTTT,CASSRQGGVEKLFF